The clone carrying this T cell receptor (beta chain) was detected a few times. Its specificity is unknown. The sample is drawn from a study of beta chain features in type 1 diabetes. The isolated RNA, all of it, was reverse transcribed, so expressed TCRB transcripts were what got sequenced. The table came from immunoSEQ multiplex PCR; TCRdb's copy has only in-frame clones and leaves some out. The sample lists about 740,000 clones, around 15% seen once, with less than 0.025% in the top ten. Study conclusions and caveats: Shortening that was moderate but significant affected the TCRB CDR3s of Type 1 diabetes patients in all four CD4+ subsets.

The germline CDR1 and CDR2 sequences are KGHSH and LQKENI. This CDR3 contains 14 residues. The sequence came from a man aged 18 to 29 with type 1 diabetes. V is TRBV18 and J is TRBJ2-5, with TRBD1 identical over 8 bases. The J call is doubtful: the DNA matches TRBJ2-7 better. The sample was naive CD4+ T cells from blood. The CDR3 reads CASSPRDRLYEQYF. CDR3 DNA: TGTGCCAGCTCACCACGGGACAGGCTCTACGAGCAGTACTTC.